This TCR beta chain was retrieved from a study of blood T cell repertoires in COVID-19. Study context: Sites in the United States, Italy and Spain provided acute and convalescent COVID-19 samples.

This table comes from immunoSEQ multiplex PCR, and its TCRdb copy is limited to in-frame clones, with some not included. The sample lists over 200,000 clones, about nine tenths occurring once. The CDR3 runs to 16 residues. Germline CDR1 reads MNHEY; CDR2 reads SMNVEV (reference sequence). Losses at the gene ends were 4 bases for V and 2 bases for J; bases not matched to a gene: 6. The sequence was collected from a man aged 18 to 30 who had recovered from COVID-19. The sample was PBMCs or T cells enriched from blood (not recorded which). This chain links TRBV27 with TRBJ2-7; TRBD1 aligns across 12 bases. The DNA for the CDR3 is TGTGCCAGCAGTTCCCCCGGGACAGGGGGCACCTACGAGCAGTACTTC. Protein product: CASSSPGTGGTYEQYF.